This TCR beta chain comes out of a study of blood T cell repertoires in COVID-19. Germline values: CDR1 SGHTA, CDR2 FQGTGA. This CDR3 contains 13 residues. V trimming: 6 bases; J trimming: 1 base; junction bases outside the gene matches: 2. Sequencing was performed with immunoSEQ multiplex PCR; in TCRdb, only in-frame clones are kept and a portion is missing. Counted here are some 250,000 clones, roughly four fifths occurring once; the ten biggest clones make up less than 3.5%. The sample was peripheral blood. This chain links TRBV7-3 with TRBJ2-5, with 7 nucleotides matching TRBD2. This TCR was sampled from a woman aged 18-30 years with acute or convalescent COVID-19. CDR3: CASSTSAQETQYF. The CDR3 coding sequence is TGTGCCAGCAGTACTAGCGCCCAAGAGACCCAGTACTTC. Full variable domain (remainder filled in from reference TRBV7-3 and TRBJ2-5): GAGVSQTPSNKVTEKGKYVELRCDPISGHTALYWYRQSLGQGPEFLIYFQGTGAADDSGLPNDRFFAVRPEGSVSTLKIQRTERGDSAVYLCASSTSAQETQYFGPGTRLLVL.